This T cell receptor (beta chain) was obtained from a study of T cell clonality in common variable immunodeficiency. Study outcomes and limitations: Shared TCRbeta clones were fewer between CVID subjects than controls.

Sequencing used immunoSEQ multiplex PCR; TCRdb keeps in-frame clones, though not all of them. The sample includes some 60,000 clones, none of them occurring once. The ends lost 6 bases at V and 0 bases at J; junction bases unmatched: 18. Germline CDR1 DFQATT, CDR2 SNEGSKA (reference sequence). The CDR3 loop spans 20 amino acids. Most patients and controls had Caucasian heritage. Many counts were recorded for this clone. What it binds is not known. The missing CDR3 end, 3 residues past where the read stops, is filled in from the germline J gene. Source material: peripheral blood mononuclear cells. The clonotype originates from a person between 18 and 70 years old in good health. J is TRBJ2-6 and V is TRBV20-1; 9 bases map to TRBD1. CDR3 loop: CSAYGFGQGSPSSGANVLTF. The sequenced CDR3 bases are TGCAGTGCCTATGGGTTTGGACAGGGGTCACCCAGCTCTGGGGCCAACGTC.